The next 8 T cell receptor beta chains were all read from a single sample in a study of CD8+CD57+ T cells in acquired aplastic anemia. The use of genomic DNA as template underpinned the TCR beta VDJ and CDR3 profiling. MiXCR, run by TCRdb on the reads, gives a single entry per CDR3 protein. The repertoire has roughly 58,000 distinct CDR3 sequences, under 55% of them found once; the top ten carry about 2.5%. Sequencing was performed on sorted CD4+, CD8+, or CD8+CD57+ T cells (not recorded which) from PBMCs. Receptor source: a human donor in good health, serving as a control.

This clonotype appeared many times. The CDR3 loop is CASSYVGSTGAFF. The CDR3 region has the DNA TGTGCCAGCAGTTACGTCGGGTCCACGGGGGCTTTCTTT. The J gene is TRBJ1-1, the V gene TRBV6-5; D remains unclear. Germline assignment: CDR1 MNHEY and CDR2 SVGAGI. Trimming cost V 2 bases and J 11 bases, with 15 bases left between them. The CDR3 is made up of 13 amino acids.

The rearrangement links TRBV29-1 to TRBJ1-6; the D is unclear. In germline, CDR1 is SQVTM, CDR2 ANQGSEA. The ends were cut back, 2 bases at V and 0 bases at J, with 17 bases in the middle. There are 18 residues in the CDR3. CDR3 sequence (DNA): TGCAGCGTTGAACCCCTGCCCCCGAGGAGCTCCTATAATTCACCCCTCCACTTT. This encodes CSVEPLPPRSSYNSPLHF.

The CDR3 DNA is TGTGCCACCAGCAGAGATGTAGGGGTTGTTGGTGAAAAACTGTTTTTT. Its translation is CATSRDVGVVGEKLFF. This sequence joins TRBV15 and TRBJ1-4; a possible D gene is TRBD1 (5 bases). The CDR3 is 16 amino acids. V lost 0 bases, J lost 7 bases, and 15 bases lay in between. The germline gives CDR1 LNHNV, CDR2 YYDKDF (reference sequence).

This clonotype was detected many times. This rearrangement joins TRBV11-3 to TRBJ2-5; no reliable D call. The V end lost 5 bases, the J end lost 3 bases, and 7 bases lay between the germline ends. The CDR3 is made up of 12 amino acids. Germline CDR1 SGHNT, CDR2 YENEEA. The CDR3 sequence is CASSRVEETQYF. Here the CDR3 DNA reads TGTGCCAGCAGCCGGGTGGAAGAGACCCAGTACTTC.

This clonotype was found many times. The chain has TRBV7-2 and TRBJ2-5; TRBD2 matches at 8 bases. Germline V gene lookup returns CDR1 SGHTA and CDR2 FQGNSA. The CDR3 sequence is 15 residues long. Trimming at V came to 5 bases and at J to 5 bases, leaving 10 bases not matched to a gene. The CDR3 region has the DNA TGTGCCAGCAGCCGGATCGGGGGGGTTCGGGAGACCCAGTACTTC. Protein: CASSRIGGVRETQYF.

The gene calls are TRBV10-3 and TRBJ1-5, with D uncertain. In germline, CDR1 is ENHRY, CDR2 SYGVKD. This CDR3 region has 11 residues. V gave up 2 bases and J gave up 7 bases, with 3 bases separating them. CDR3 sequence (DNA): TGTGCCATCAGTGAGCGGCAGCCCCAGCATTTT. This encodes CAISERQPQHF.

The chain is built from TRBV20-1 and TRBJ2-7, with TRBD1 matching 9 bases. Germline lookup yields CDR1 DFQATT and CDR2 SNEGSKA (reference sequence). The CDR3 contains 14 residues. V dropped 3 bases and J dropped 5; count of bases not matched to a gene: 8. The CDR3 DNA is TGCAGTGCTAGCTTCAGGACAGGGGCCCACGAGCAGTACTTC. Translating gives CSASFRTGAHEQYF.

The CDR3 DNA reads as TGTGCCACCAGTGATCCGGCGGGAGGCTCCTACAATGAGCAGTTCTTC. This translates into CATSDPAGGSYNEQFF. The V and J genes are TRBV24-1 and TRBJ2-1; 8 bases fit TRBD2. Losses at the gene ends were 3 bases for V and 0 bases for J; bases not matched to a gene: 3. The CDR3 length is 16 residues. Per the germline V gene, CDR1 is KGHDR and CDR2 is SFDVKD.